The present entry profiles one T cell receptor (beta chain) with its context. Its cognate antigen is unknown. The identical CDR3 is also encoded by other nucleotide sequences in the sample. The germline V gene encodes CDR1 ENHRY and CDR2 SYGVKD. V lost 0 bases and J 2 bases, leaving 8 bases between the germline ends. CDR3 length equals 14 residues. The naive CD8 population came from CD45RO-negative cells selected for CCR7, without terminally differentiated effector memory CD45RA+ cells. TCRdb keeps only in-frame clones here, not all; method: immunoSEQ multiplex PCR. The repertoire consists of some 2,100,000 clones, with about 92% occurring once and the leading ten covering 1.7%. The data derive from a study of shared clonotypes between healthy human individuals. The study, taken as a whole, reports: Shared clonotypes across all four donors exceeded non-shared ones in generation probability. Clonotype sharing among donors was expected to depend on sequencing depth.

The TCR comes from a man between 18 and 29 years old in good health. Some clones in this sample may be carry-over from other donors' samples. V usage is TRBV10-3 and J usage is TRBJ2-7; D call uncertain. Sequenced sample: naive CD8+ T cells from PBMCs. The CDR3 reads CAISESIGTYEQYF. The CDR3 coding sequence is TGTGCCATCAGTGAGTCAATAGGCACCTACGAGCAGTACTTC.